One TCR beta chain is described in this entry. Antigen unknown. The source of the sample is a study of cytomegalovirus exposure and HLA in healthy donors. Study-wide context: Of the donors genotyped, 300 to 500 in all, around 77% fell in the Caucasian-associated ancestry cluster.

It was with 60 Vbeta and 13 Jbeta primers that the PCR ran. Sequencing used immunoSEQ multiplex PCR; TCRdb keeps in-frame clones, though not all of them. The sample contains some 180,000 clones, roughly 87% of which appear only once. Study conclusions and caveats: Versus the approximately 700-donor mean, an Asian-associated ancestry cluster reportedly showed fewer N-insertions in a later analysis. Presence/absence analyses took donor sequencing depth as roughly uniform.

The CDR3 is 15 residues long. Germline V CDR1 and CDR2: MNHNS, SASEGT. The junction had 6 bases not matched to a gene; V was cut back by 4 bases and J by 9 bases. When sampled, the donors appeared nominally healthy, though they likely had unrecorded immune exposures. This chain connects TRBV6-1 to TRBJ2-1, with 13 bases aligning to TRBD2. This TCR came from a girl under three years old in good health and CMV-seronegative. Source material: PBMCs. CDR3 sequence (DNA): TGTGCCAGCAGTGCTACTAGCGGGGGGGCCCTTGAGCAGTTCTTC. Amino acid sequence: CASSATSGGALEQFF.